Listed below are T cell receptor beta chains from one sample, sequenced in a study of cytomegalovirus exposure and HLA in healthy donors. The table came from immunoSEQ multiplex PCR; TCRdb's copy has only in-frame clones and leaves some out. Seen in this sample are some 55,000 clones; the ten most common clones hold approximately 13%. The sample was PBMCs. The source is a man aged 18 to 29 in good health and CMV-seropositive. Each CDR3 is given with its conserved first and last residue. A D gene is named only where the DNA matches it firmly.

V gene	J gene	D gene	CDR3 protein	CDR3 DNA
TRBV11-1	TRBJ1-1	TRBD1	CASSLHGAGGMNTEAFF	TGTGCCAGCAGCTTACATGGGGCAGGGGGGATGAACACTGAAGCTTTCTTT
TRBV4-2	TRBJ1-5	TRBD1	CASSQDQVTGGNQPQHF	TGTGCCAGCAGCCAAGATCAGGTGACAGGGGGGAATCAGCCCCAGCATTTT
TRBV4-1	TRBJ2-5	-	CASSPDSEETQYF	TGCGCCAGCAGCCCGGACAGCGAAGAGACCCAGTACTTC
TRBV5-4	TRBJ1-1	TRBD1	CASSLGQGVSEAFF	TGTGCCAGCAGCTTAGGACAGGGAGTCTCTGAAGCTTTCTTT
TRBV7-9	TRBJ2-1	-	CASSLAGANEQFF	TGTGCCAGCAGCTTAGCAGGGGCGAATGAGCAGTTCTTC
TRBV19	TRBJ1-3	TRBD1	CASSPQTGSGNTIYF	TGTGCCAGTAGTCCACAGACAGGGTCTGGAAACACCATATATTTT
TRBV7-9	TRBJ2-1	TRBD2	CASSLSLAGGNEQFF	TGTGCCAGCAGCTTATCCCTGGCGGGGGGGAATGAGCAGTTCTTC
TRBV5-6	TRBJ2-5	-	CASSPESWGYRETQYF	TGTGCCAGCAGCCCAGAAAGTTGGGGCTACCGGGAGACCCAGTACTTC
TRBV13	TRBJ2-7	TRBD1	CASSSGTGGYQYF	TGTGCCAGCAGCTCCGGGACAGGGGGCTATCAGTACTTC
TRBV11-3	TRBJ2-2	-	CASSPRGTGELFF	TGTGCCAGCAGCCCCCGGGGAACCGGGGAGCTGTTTTTT
TRBV29-1	TRBJ2-2	TRBD2	CSVEGATSGKNTGELFF	TGCAGCGTTGAAGGGGCGACTAGCGGAAAAAACACCGGGGAGCTGTTTTTT
TRBV7-9	TRBJ1-2	-	CASSLAHPRTANYGYTF	TGTGCCAGCAGCTTAGCCCACCCGAGGACAGCCAACTATGGCTACACCTTC
TRBV5-4	TRBJ2-1	-	CASRLLSSGGNEQFF	TGTGCCAGCAGATTGCTGTCCTCTGGAGGCAATGAGCAGTTCTTC
TRBV6-5	TRBJ1-6	-	CASATGSVNSPLHF	TGTGCCAGCGCTACGGGATCGGTGAATTCACCCCTCCACTTT
TRBV2	TRBJ1-5	TRBD1	CASKYGTGNQPQHF	TGTGCCAGCAAATACGGGACAGGGAATCAGCCCCAGCATTTT
TRBV5-6	TRBJ1-3	-	CASSFGLSGNTIYF	TGTGCCAGCAGCTTTGGGCTATCTGGAAACACCATATATTTT
TRBV11-2	TRBJ1-5	-	CASSPDSNQPQHF	TGTGCCAGCAGCCCCGACAGTAATCAGCCTCAGCATTTT